These 9 T cell receptor beta chains were sequenced from one sample in a study of CD8 T cells in ankylosing spondylitis. Study findings and constraints: Ankylosing spondylitis blood seemed to carry a telltale TCR beta motif made of several highly homologous variants.

For these receptors, no antigen is known. Each CDR3 protein is one row after TCRdb ran MiXCR on the 5' RACE reads. The table includes about 840,000 distinct CDR3 sequences, 12% detected once. Sequenced sample: blood, either unsorted or a sorted T cell fraction (not recorded which). Receptors originate from a male donor with ankylosing spondylitis.

This clonotype has only a few counts. This chain joins TRBV4-2 and TRBJ1-1; D remains ambiguous. CDR3 size: 16 residues. V gave up 3 bases and J gave up 0 bases, with 14 bases separating them. Per the germline V gene, CDR1 is LGHNA and CDR2 is YNFKEQ. CDR3 in DNA: TGTGCCAGCAGCCAGGGAGGTGGACGCGTGAACACTGAAGCTTTCTTT. It specifies CASSQGGGRVNTEAFF.

This clonotype appeared many times. The chain joins TRBV12-3 or TRBV12-4 to TRBJ2-1, with 10 bases identical to TRBD1. Losses at the gene ends were 6 bases for V and 6 bases for J; bases not matched to a gene: 8. The CDR3 sequence is 15 residues long. The CDR3: CASSSPGQGTNEQFF. The CDR3 coding sequence is TGTGCCAGCAGCTCACCGGGACAGGGGACCAATGAGCAGTTCTTC.

On this clonotype itself: A read error may be the cause here, since a much bigger clone is one base away. The chain has TRBV28 and TRBJ2-5; 8 bases align to TRBD1. The junction had 8 bases not matched to a gene; V was cut back by 3 bases and J by 5 bases. The CDR3 length is 15 residues. CDR1 is MDHEN, CDR2 SYDVKM, per germline. CDR3 nucleotide sequence: TGTGCCAGCAGTTTGCCGGACAGGGAATACGAGACCCAGTACTTC. This gives the protein CASSLPDREYETQYF.

A remark on this clonotype: One end of the junction varies from germline; a read error may be responsible. The genes are TRBV12-3 or TRBV12-4 and TRBJ2-2, with D possibly TRBD1 on 6 matching bases. The CDR3 extends over 14 amino acids. The CDR3 here is CASILGTYTGELFF. CDR3 in DNA: TGTGCCAGCATTTTAGGGACATACACCGGGGAGCTGTTTTTT.

V gene TRBV28 combines with J gene TRBJ1-1; possibly TRBD1 for D (6 bases). The CDR3 is 15 amino acids. Germline V lookup: CDR1 MDHEN, CDR2 SYDVKM. The V and J ends lost 5 bases and 1 base respectively, with 14 bases between them. The CDR3 sequence is CASSHAPGQNTEAFF. For the CDR3, the DNA is TGTGCCAGCAGTCACGCACCGGGACAGAACACTGAAGCTTTCTTT.

This chain uses TRBV4-1 with TRBJ1-1, with 10 nucleotides matching TRBD1. Germline V gene sequence: CDR1 MGHRA, CDR2 YSYEKL. The CDR3 is 15 amino acids. V trimming: 4 bases; J trimming: 4 bases; junction bases outside the gene matches: 6. This chain's CDR3 is CASSRGQGPVTEAFF. CDR3 nucleotide sequence: TGCGCCAGCAGCCGGGGACAGGGGCCGGTCACTGAAGCTTTCTTT.

At least ten counts were recorded for this clonotype. This chain connects TRBV9 to TRBJ1-5, with D unclear. V gave up 4 bases and J gave up 6 bases, with 14 bases separating them. CDR3 length: 14 residues. Germline V gene lookup returns CDR1 SGDLS and CDR2 YYNGEE. In DNA, the CDR3 is TGTGCCAGCAGCCCCGATATGGGTTTTCAGCCCCAGCATTTT. Translating it yields CASSPDMGFQPQHF.

This clonotype was picked up a small number of times. The rearrangement uses TRBV18 and TRBJ2-1; 9 bases align to TRBD2. Germline V gene sequence: CDR1 KGHSH, CDR2 LQKENI. Losses at the gene ends were 6 bases for V and 4 bases for J; bases not matched to a gene: 7. The CDR3 loop spans 15 amino acids. CDR3 nucleotide sequence: TGTGCCAGCTCTCCTAGGACTAGCGTATACAATGAGCAGTTCTTC. As protein: CASSPRTSVYNEQFF.

The chain carries TRBV6-2 or TRBV6-3 and TRBJ2-7, with 7 positions matching TRBD1. The germline V gene encodes CDR1 MNHEY and CDR2 SVGEGT. V shed 11 bases, J shed 4 bases, and the junction held 23 bases outside the gene matches. This CDR3 region has 17 residues. The CDR3 DNA reads TGTGCCTGCTCGACTTTGAGAGGGGGCGCGAGGCCGTACGAGCAGTACTTC. Its translation: CACSTLRGGARPYEQYF.